This T cell receptor beta chain was captured in a study of OX40 agonist ivuxolimab in advanced cancers. On the study more broadly: Patients were given ivuxolimab, an antibody that agonizes OX40 (CD134). Participants, approximately 83% male, averaged roughly 60 years of age, ranging from roughly 23 to 90. Melanoma, hepatocellular carcinoma, head and neck or renal cell cancer occurred in dose-escalation patients. Findings and limits, study-wide: Normalized T-cell clonal expansion was also low in a subset of nonresponders.

This table comes from immunoSEQ multiplex PCR, and its TCRdb copy is limited to in-frame clones, with some not included. The sample contains about 16,000 clones, around 84% of which appear only once. About this clone: Its antigen is not known.

The junction had 10 bases not matched to a gene; V was cut back by 8 bases and J by 8 bases. In germline, CDR1 is SNHLY, CDR2 FYNNEI. The CDR3 spans 14 residues. This clonotype was sampled from an adult with an advanced solid tumor such as melanoma, head and neck, liver or kidney cancer. The chain combines TRBV2 with TRBJ2-4; the match to TRBD1 covers 9 bases. The sample consisted of CD4+ or CD8+ T cells sorted from blood, taken in a trial of the OX40 agonist ivuxolimab. CDR3: CASLRGTGTDIQYF. In DNA form, the CDR3 reads TGTGCCAGCCTCCGGGGGACAGGGACGGACATTCAGTACTTC.